These 30 T cell receptor beta chains were all obtained from the same sample, sequenced in a study of blood T cell repertoires in COVID-19. TCRdb's table, derived via immunoSEQ multiplex PCR, lists solely in-frame clones and lacks some. The sample contains over 55,000 clones, roughly 90% of which appear only once. The sample was peripheral blood. These receptors were obtained from a woman aged 80 or over with COVID-19, enrolled during active disease.

The chain combines TRBV6-5 with TRBJ1-2, with a weak D call TRBD1 (6 bases). The CDR3 sequence is 15 residues long. Germline loops: CDR1 MNHEY, CDR2 SVGAGI. V was clipped by 7 bases and J by 4 bases, with 19 bases between them. The CDR3 bases are TGTGCCAGCACCCTGGGGGCGGCAGGGGTCTATGGCTACACCTTC. Amino acids: CASTLGAAGVYGYTF.

This clone was seen a single time. The CDR3 sequence: CASSQGQNSPRPYGYTF. The CDR3 DNA reads TGTGCCAGCTCACAGGGACAGAACAGCCCGAGGCCCTATGGCTACACCTTC. This chain joins TRBV18 and TRBJ1-2; 7 bases fit TRBD1. Germline CDR1 is KGHSH and CDR2 is LQKENI. J gave up 4 bases and V 4 bases, and 15 bases lay outside the gene matches. The CDR3 totals 17 residues.

The chain carries TRBV6-5 and TRBJ1-1; 9 bases fit TRBD1. V gave up 2 bases and J gave up 5 bases; unmatched junction bases: 3. Germline CDR1 and CDR2: MNHEY and SVGAGI. The CDR3 totals 14 residues. CDR3 sequence reads: CASSYGTGRTEAFF. The CDR3 DNA reads as TGTGCCAGCAGTTACGGGACAGGGAGGACTGAAGCTTTCTTT.

This sequence joins TRBV27 and TRBJ1-2; 8 nucleotides align to TRBD1. J gave up 4 bases and V 5 bases, and 3 bases lay outside the gene matches. The length of the CDR3 is 13 residues. From germline, CDR1 is MNHEY and CDR2 SMNVEV (reference sequence). CDR3 protein: CASSGGTGYGYTF. CDR3 nucleotides: TGTGCCAGCAGTGGGGGGACAGGCTATGGCTACACCTTC.

This chain uses TRBV5-5 with TRBJ1-1; D perhaps matches TRBD1 (6 bases). The CDR3 consists of 15 residues. CDR1 and CDR2 (germline): SGHKS, YYEKEE (reference sequence). The ends were cut back, 0 bases at V and 1 base at J, with 10 bases in the middle. The CDR3 spells CASSLDWDKNTEAFF. DNA for the CDR3: TGTGCCAGCAGCTTGGATTGGGACAAGAACACTGAAGCTTTCTTT.

The chain joins TRBV21-1 to TRBJ2-2; the table's D gene call, TRBD1, was not cross checked with the DNA. TRBV21-1 is given as a pseudogene. The length of the CDR3 is 16 residues. The CDR3 sequence: CASSSRDRFLTGELFF. CDR3 DNA: TGTGCCAGCAGCTCCCGGGACAGATTCTTGACCGGGGAGCTGTTTTTT.

This chain joins TRBV3-1 (or the pseudogene TRBV3-2) and TRBJ1-6; 9 bases fit TRBD1. This CDR3 region has 16 residues. V was pared by 2 bases and J by 10 bases, with 9 bases of the junction left unmatched. Germline-derived CDR1 and CDR2 are LGHDT and YNNKEL (reference sequence). The CDR3 protein is CASSQSPDRGDSPLHF. In DNA, the CDR3 is TGTGCCAGCAGCCAATCCCCGGACAGGGGCGACTCACCCCTCCACTTT.

The V call is TRBV7-2, the J call TRBJ2-6; 13 positions agree with TRBD2. V was pared by 4 bases and J by 4 bases, with 7 bases of the junction left unmatched. Germline V gives CDR1 SGHTA, CDR2 FQGNSA. This CDR3 spans 18 amino acids. The DNA of the CDR3 is TGTGCCAGCAGCTACACTAGCGGGGGGGCCTCAGGGGCCAACGTCCTGACTTTC. This codes for CASSYTSGGASGANVLTF.

The chain recombines TRBV5-1 with TRBJ2-5; 9 positions agree with TRBD1. From germline, CDR1 is SGHRS and CDR2 YFSETQ. The CDR3 extends over 14 amino acids. J gave up 2 bases and V 4 bases, and 3 bases lay outside the gene matches. For the CDR3, the DNA is TGCGCCAGCAGCCAAGGGACAGGGCAAGAGACCCAGTACTTC. Encoded protein: CASSQGTGQETQYF.

This rearrangement joins TRBV3-1 (or the pseudogene TRBV3-2) to TRBJ1-1; 7 bases are a match to TRBD1. CDR3 length: 14 amino acids. V gave up 4 bases and J gave up 1 base; unmatched junction bases: 3. CDR1 is LGHDT and CDR2 is YNNKEL in the germline V gene (reference sequence). The CDR3 coding sequence is TGTGCCAGCAGCCGCGGGACAGCGAACACTGAAGCTTTCTTT. Encoded protein: CASSRGTANTEAFF.

The chain has TRBV5-6 and TRBJ1-1, with D possibly matching TRBD1 (5 bases). The CDR3 loop spans 15 amino acids. Trimming stripped 4 bases from V and 6 bases from J, with 19 bases between. The V gene's germline CDR1 is SGHDT and CDR2 YYEEEE. The CDR3 nucleotides read TGTGCCAGCAGCCCAAGACAGCCAGGGAAGTCTGAAGCTTTCTTT. This codes for CASSPRQPGKSEAFF.

The gene calls are TRBV19 and TRBJ2-7, with 11 bases identical to TRBD1. CDR3 length: 14 amino acids. Per germline, CDR1 LNHDA and CDR2 SQIVND (reference sequence). Trimming took 3 bases from V and 6 from J; bases not matched to a gene: 4. The DNA for the CDR3 is TGTGCCAGTAGTATTCGGACAGGGGGCCTCGAGCAGTACTTC. Its protein product is CASSIRTGGLEQYF.

This clone turned up a few times. The CDR3 region is CASSYDFGAHEQYF. CDR3 in DNA: TGTGCCAGCAGTTACGATTTTGGGGCTCACGAGCAGTACTTC. The V gene is TRBV6-6, the J gene TRBJ2-7, with D tentatively TRBD1 (5 bases). The CDR3 runs to 14 residues. Germline CDR1 MNHNY, CDR2 SVGAGI (reference sequence). Deletions cut 2 bases from V and 5 bases from J, with 13 bases between.

The V call is TRBV15, the J call TRBJ2-1, with TRBD2 identical over 9 bases. The J segment lost 4 bases and the V segment lost 1 base, leaving 8 bases of the junction unmatched. The CDR3 totals 17 residues. Germline values: CDR1 LNHNV, CDR2 YYDKDF (reference sequence). The CDR3 DNA sequence: TGTGCCACCAGCAGAGTTCGGGTTAGCGGGGGTTACAATGAGCAGTTCTTC. Amino acids: CATSRVRVSGGYNEQFF.

This clone was detected only once. The rearrangement links TRBV13 to TRBJ2-7, with 8 bases identical to TRBD1. CDR1 is PRHDT, CDR2 FYEKMQ, per germline (reference sequence). This CDR3 contains 15 residues. The J segment lost 1 base and the V segment lost 5 bases, leaving 7 bases of the junction unmatched. This CDR3 reads CASSPNRGASYEQYF. The CDR3 nucleotides read TGTGCCAGCAGCCCCAACAGGGGGGCTTCCTACGAGCAGTACTTC.

This clone was picked up a small number of times. The chain joins TRBV4-2 to TRBJ2-1; 10 nucleotides match TRBD2. The CDR3 is 16 amino acids. Germline V gives CDR1 LGHNA, CDR2 YNFKEQ. V was pared by 1 base and J by 8 bases, with 8 bases of the junction left unmatched. CDR3 DNA: TGTGCCAGCAGCCAAGGGGCTAGCGGGGGAGGATATGAGCAGTTCTTC. Translated: CASSQGASGGGYEQFF.

This chain connects TRBV30 to TRBJ1-6; 8 bases map to TRBD1. Trimming removed 3 bases from V and 5 bases from J; junction bases left unmatched: 6. Germline values: CDR1 GTSNPN, CDR2 SVGIG (reference sequence). The CDR3 runs to 15 residues. CDR3 sequence reads: CAWRSPDRDNSPLHF. CDR3 DNA sequence: TGTGCCTGGAGATCCCCGGACAGGGATAATTCACCCCTCCACTTT.

The V and J genes are TRBV18 and TRBJ2-3, with TRBD1 as a possible D gene (6 bases). The CDR3 has 16 residues. V was clipped by 1 base and J by 3 bases, with 14 bases between them. CDR1 and CDR2 (germline): KGHSH, LQKENI. In DNA, the CDR3 is TGTGCCAGCTCACCACTCCAGGGGCAGAGAACAGATACGCAGTATTTT. Protein sequence: CASSPLQGQRTDTQYF.

V and J are TRBV7-6 and TRBJ2-5, with D hard to call. CDR3 length: 11 residues. V was shortened by 4 bases and J by 3 bases, with 3 bases between the two germline ends. The germline V gene encodes CDR1 SGHVS and CDR2 FNYEAQ. The DNA of the CDR3 is TGTGCCAGCAGCTCGGAAGAGACCCAGTACTTC. This translates into CASSSEETQYF.

The chain combines TRBV5-1 with TRBJ2-2; maybe TRBD2 (6 bases). The germline gives CDR1 SGHRS, CDR2 YFSETQ. This CDR3 is 16 amino acids long. V lost 1 base and J 0 bases, leaving 10 bases between the germline ends. Written as DNA, the CDR3 is TGCGCCAGCAGCTTGAGTCTAGCGTCGAACACCGGGGAGCTGTTTTTT. Amino acids: CASSLSLASNTGELFF.

The genes are TRBV19 and TRBJ1-1; TRBD1 is a possible D gene (5 bases). Per germline, CDR1 LNHDA and CDR2 SQIVND (reference sequence). This CDR3 contains 14 residues. Trimming left V 3 bases short and J 1 base short, with 9 bases between. The CDR3 loop is CASSIIRGNTEAFF. CDR3 in DNA: TGTGCCAGTAGTATTATAAGGGGGAACACTGAAGCTTTCTTT.

The chain couples TRBV30 to TRBJ1-1; D is ambiguous. Germline CDR1 and CDR2: GTSNPN and SVGIG (reference sequence). CDR3 length: 12 residues. The V gene lost 0 bases and the J gene lost 3 bases, with 5 bases spanning the gap. In DNA form, the CDR3 reads TGTGCCTGGAGTGTACAGCACACTGAAGCTTTCTTT. Its translation is CAWSVQHTEAFF.

This chain joins TRBV6-2 or TRBV6-3 and TRBJ2-1; unclear D gene. The CDR3 length is 12 residues. Germline V gives CDR1 MNHEY, CDR2 SVGEGT. V was pared by 2 bases and J by 7 bases, with 6 bases between. The CDR3 reads CASSYARNEQFF. The CDR3 DNA sequence: TGTGCCAGCAGTTACGCCAGGAATGAGCAGTTCTTC.

The V and J genes are TRBV27 and TRBJ1-2; 10 bases agree with TRBD1. Trimming took 6 bases from V and 6 from J; bases not matched to a gene: 13. The CDR3 extends over 16 amino acids. Germline V gives CDR1 MNHEY, CDR2 SMNVEV (reference sequence). This CDR3 is CASRRTGTGELDGYTF. CDR3 DNA: TGTGCCAGCAGACGAACCGGGACAGGGGAGTTGGATGGCTACACCTTC.

The V call is TRBV15, the J call TRBJ2-3; 8 positions agree with TRBD1. The CDR3 totals 17 residues. V was pared by 0 bases and J by 4 bases, with 9 bases of the junction left unmatched. CDR1 and CDR2 (germline): LNHNV, YYDKDF (reference sequence). Here the CDR3 reads CATSREKGQGIADTQYF. CDR3 in DNA: TGTGCCACCAGCAGAGAGAAAGGACAGGGCATTGCAGATACGCAGTATTTT.

The rearrangement links TRBV6-1 to TRBJ1-4; D gene unclear. V was trimmed by 1 base and J by 7 bases, leaving 7 bases between them. The CDR3 has 13 amino acids. Looked up from germline, CDR1 is MNHNS and CDR2 is SASEGT. The chain's CDR3 is CASSEGLREKLFF. CDR3 coding DNA: TGTGCCAGCAGTGAAGGGCTCCGTGAAAAACTGTTTTTT.

The J gene is TRBJ2-3, the V gene TRBV5-1, with 8 bases that match TRBD1. The CDR3 extends over 15 amino acids. CDR1 SGHRS and CDR2 YFSETQ come from the germline V gene. V shed 7 bases and J 2 bases; nucleotides not matched to a gene: 9. In nucleotides, the CDR3 is TGCGCCAGCGTATTGGGACAGGTGGACACAGATACGCAGTATTTT. It codes for CASVLGQVDTDTQYF.

This sequence joins TRBV2 and TRBJ1-1, with 8 bases fitting TRBD1. From germline, CDR1 is SNHLY and CDR2 FYNNEI. After removal of 7 bases from V and 8 bases from J, the junction contained 3 bases not matched to a gene. This CDR3 has 11 amino acids. Here the CDR3 reads CASTRDREAFF. Here the CDR3 DNA reads TGTGCCAGCACTAGGGACAGGGAAGCTTTCTTT.

This sequence joins TRBV7-3 and TRBJ2-2, with D tentatively TRBD2 (6 bases). CDR3 size: 17 residues. Germline-derived CDR1 and CDR2 are SGHTA and FQGTGA. V was pared by 0 bases and J by 4 bases, with 15 bases between. CDR3 loop: CASSLTFGGSPTGELFF. CDR3 nucleotides: TGTGCCAGCAGCTTAACGTTCGGGGGTTCCCCCACCGGGGAGCTGTTTTTT.

This clone was detected only a few times. The chain has TRBV3-1 (or the pseudogene TRBV3-2) and TRBJ1-3; unclear D gene. The V end was cut by 4 bases, the J end by 1 base, with 5 bases between. The CDR3 runs 13 residues. Germline CDR1 reads LGHDT; CDR2 reads YNNKEL (reference sequence). Written as DNA, the CDR3 is TGTGCCAGCAGCCGCAGTTCTGGAAACACCATATATTTT. Its translation is CASSRSSGNTIYF.